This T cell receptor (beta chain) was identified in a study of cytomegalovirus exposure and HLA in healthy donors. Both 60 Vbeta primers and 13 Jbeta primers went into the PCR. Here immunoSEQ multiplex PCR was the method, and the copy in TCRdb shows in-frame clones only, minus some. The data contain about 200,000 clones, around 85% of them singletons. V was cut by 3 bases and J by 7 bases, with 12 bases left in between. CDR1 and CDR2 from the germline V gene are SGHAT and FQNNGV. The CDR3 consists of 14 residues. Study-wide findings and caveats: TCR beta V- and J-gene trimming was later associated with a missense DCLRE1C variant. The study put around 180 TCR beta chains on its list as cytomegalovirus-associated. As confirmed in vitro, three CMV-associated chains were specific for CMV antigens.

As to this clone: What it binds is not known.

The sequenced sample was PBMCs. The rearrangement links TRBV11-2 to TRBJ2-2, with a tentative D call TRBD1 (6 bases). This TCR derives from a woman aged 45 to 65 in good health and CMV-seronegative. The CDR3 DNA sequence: TGTGCCAGCAGCTTTCAACAGGGTGTCGGGGAGCTGTTTTTT. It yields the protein CASSFQQGVGELFF.